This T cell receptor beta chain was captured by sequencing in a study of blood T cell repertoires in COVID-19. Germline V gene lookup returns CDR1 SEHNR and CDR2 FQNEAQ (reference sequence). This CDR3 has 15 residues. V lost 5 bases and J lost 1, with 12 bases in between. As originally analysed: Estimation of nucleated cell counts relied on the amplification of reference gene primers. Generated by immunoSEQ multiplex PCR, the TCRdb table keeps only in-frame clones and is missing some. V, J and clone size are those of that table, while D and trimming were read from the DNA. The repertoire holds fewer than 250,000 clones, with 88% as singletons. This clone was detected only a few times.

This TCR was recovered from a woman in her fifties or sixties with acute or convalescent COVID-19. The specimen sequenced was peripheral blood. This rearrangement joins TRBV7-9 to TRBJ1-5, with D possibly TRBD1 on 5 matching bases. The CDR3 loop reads CASSPSRGSNQPQHF. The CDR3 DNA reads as TGTGCCAGCAGCCCCAGCCGGGGGAGCAATCAGCCCCAGCATTTT.